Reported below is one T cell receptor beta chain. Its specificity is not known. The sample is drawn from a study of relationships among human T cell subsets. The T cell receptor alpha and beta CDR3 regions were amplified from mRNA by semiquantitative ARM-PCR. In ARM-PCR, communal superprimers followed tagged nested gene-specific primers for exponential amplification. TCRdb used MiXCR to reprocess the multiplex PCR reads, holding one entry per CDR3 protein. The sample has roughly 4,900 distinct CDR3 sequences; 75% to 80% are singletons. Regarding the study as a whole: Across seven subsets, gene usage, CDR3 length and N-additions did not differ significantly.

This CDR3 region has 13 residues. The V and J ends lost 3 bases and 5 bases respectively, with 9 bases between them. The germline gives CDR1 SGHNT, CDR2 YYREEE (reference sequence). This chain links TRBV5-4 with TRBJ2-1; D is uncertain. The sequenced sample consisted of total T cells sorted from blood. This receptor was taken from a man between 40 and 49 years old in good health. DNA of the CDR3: TGTGCCAGCAGCTCCTCGGAGCACAATGAGCAGTTCTTC. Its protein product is CASSSSEHNEQFF.